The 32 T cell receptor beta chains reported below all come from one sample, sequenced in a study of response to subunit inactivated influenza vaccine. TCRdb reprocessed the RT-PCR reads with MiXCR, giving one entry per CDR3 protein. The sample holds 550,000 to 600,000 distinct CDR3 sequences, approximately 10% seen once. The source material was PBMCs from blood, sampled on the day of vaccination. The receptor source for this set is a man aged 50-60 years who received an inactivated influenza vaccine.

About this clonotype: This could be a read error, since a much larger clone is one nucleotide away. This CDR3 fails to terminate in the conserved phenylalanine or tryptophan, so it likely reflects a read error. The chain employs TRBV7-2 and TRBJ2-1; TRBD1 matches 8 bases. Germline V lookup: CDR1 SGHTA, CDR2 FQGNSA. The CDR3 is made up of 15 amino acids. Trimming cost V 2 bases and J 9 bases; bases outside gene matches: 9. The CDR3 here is CASSLTAGGSLEQFL. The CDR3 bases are TGTGCCAGCAGCTTAACAGCAGGGGGCTCTCTTGAGCAGTTCCTC.

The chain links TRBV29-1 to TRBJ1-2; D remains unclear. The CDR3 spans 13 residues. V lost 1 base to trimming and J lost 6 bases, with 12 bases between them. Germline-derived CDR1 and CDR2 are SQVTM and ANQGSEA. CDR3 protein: CSVEVPSRDGYTF. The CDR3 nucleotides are TGCAGCGTTGAAGTTCCGTCTCGAGATGGCTACACCTTC.

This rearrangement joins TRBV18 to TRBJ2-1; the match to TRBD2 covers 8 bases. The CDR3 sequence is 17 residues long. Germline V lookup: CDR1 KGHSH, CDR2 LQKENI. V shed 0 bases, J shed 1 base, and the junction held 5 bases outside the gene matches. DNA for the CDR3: TGTGCCAGCTCACCACCACATAGCGGGACTTCCTACAATGAGCAGTTCTTC. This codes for CASSPPHSGTSYNEQFF.

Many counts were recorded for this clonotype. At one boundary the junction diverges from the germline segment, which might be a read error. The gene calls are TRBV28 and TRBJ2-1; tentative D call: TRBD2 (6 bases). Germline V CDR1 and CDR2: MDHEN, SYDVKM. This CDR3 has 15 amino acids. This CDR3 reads CASHLGRGYYTEQFF. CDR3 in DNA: TGTGCCAGCCACTTGGGGCGGGGATACTACACTGAGCAGTTCTTC.

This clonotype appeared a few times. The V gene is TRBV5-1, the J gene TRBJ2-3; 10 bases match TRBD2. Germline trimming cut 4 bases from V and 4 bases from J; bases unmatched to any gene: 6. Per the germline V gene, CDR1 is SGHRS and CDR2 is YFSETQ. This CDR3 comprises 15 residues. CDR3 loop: CASSDLAGVADTQYF. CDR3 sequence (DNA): TGCGCCAGCAGCGACCTAGCGGGAGTGGCAGATACGCAGTATTTT.

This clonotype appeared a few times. CDR3 in amino acids: CASRREVNTGELFF. The DNA for the CDR3 is TGTGCCAGCAGGCGGGAGGTGAACACCGGGGAGCTGTTTTTT. The V and J genes are TRBV2 and TRBJ2-2, with 8 bases identical to TRBD2. CDR1 and CDR2 from the germline V gene are SNHLY and FYNNEI. The junction had 1 base not matched to a gene; V was cut back by 6 bases and J by 1 base. The CDR3 consists of 14 residues. Filled out from reference TRBV2 and TRBJ2-2, the complete variable domain reads EPEVTQTPSHQVTQMGQEVILRCVPISNHLYFYWYRQILGQKVEFLVSFYNNEISEKSEIFDDQFSVERPDGSNFTLKIRSTKLEDSAMYFCASRREVNTGELFFGEGSRLTVL.

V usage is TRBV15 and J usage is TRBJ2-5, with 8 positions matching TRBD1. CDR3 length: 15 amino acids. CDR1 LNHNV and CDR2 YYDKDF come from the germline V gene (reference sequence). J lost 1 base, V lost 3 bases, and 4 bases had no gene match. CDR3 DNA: TGTGCCACCAGCAGGGACGGACAGGGCCAAGAGACCCAGTACTTC. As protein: CATSRDGQGQETQYF.

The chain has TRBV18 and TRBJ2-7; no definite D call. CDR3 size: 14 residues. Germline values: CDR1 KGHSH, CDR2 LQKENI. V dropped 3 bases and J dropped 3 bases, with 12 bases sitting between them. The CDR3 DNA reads TGTGCCAGCTCACCCCCAGACACTCACTACGAGCAGTACTTC. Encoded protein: CASSPPDTHYEQYF.

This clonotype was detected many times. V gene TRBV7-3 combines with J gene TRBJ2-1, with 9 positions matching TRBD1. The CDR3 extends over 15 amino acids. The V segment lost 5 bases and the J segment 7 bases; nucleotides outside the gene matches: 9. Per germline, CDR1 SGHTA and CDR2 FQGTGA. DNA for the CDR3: TGTGCCAGCAGCCGTATGACAGGGGGAGCGAATGAGCAGTTCTTC. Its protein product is CASSRMTGGANEQFF.

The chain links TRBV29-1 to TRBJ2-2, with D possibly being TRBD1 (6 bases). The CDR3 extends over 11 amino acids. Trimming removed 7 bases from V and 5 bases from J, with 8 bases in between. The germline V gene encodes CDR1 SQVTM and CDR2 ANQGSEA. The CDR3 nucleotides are TGCAGCGCAACAGGGACCGGGGAGCTGTTTTTT. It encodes CSATGTGELFF.

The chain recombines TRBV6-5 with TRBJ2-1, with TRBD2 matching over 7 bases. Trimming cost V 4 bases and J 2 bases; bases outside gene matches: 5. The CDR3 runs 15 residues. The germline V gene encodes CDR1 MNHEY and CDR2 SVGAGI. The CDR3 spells CASSSERGAYNEQFF. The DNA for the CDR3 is TGTGCCAGCAGTTCTGAGCGGGGTGCCTACAATGAGCAGTTCTTC.

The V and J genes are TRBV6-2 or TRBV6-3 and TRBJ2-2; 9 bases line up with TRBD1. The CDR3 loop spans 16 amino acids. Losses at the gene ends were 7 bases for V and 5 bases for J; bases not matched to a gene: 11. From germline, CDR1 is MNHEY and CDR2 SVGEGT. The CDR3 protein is CASTPPGQGRTGELFF. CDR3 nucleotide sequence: TGTGCCAGCACCCCCCCGGGACAGGGAAGAACCGGGGAGCTGTTTTTT.

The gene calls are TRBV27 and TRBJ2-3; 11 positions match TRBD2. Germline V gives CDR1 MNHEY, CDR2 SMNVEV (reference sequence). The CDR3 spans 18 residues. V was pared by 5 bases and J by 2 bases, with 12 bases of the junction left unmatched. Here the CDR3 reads CASSALPTSGGITDTQYF. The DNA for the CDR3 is TGTGCCAGCAGTGCGTTACCAACTAGCGGGGGCATCACAGATACGCAGTATTTT.

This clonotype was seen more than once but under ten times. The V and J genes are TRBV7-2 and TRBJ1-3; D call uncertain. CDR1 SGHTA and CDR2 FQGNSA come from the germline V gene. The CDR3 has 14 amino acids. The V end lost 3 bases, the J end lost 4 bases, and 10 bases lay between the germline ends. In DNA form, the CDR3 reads TGTGCCAGCAGCTTCCGAGAACCGGGAAACACCATATATTTT. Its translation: CASSFREPGNTIYF.

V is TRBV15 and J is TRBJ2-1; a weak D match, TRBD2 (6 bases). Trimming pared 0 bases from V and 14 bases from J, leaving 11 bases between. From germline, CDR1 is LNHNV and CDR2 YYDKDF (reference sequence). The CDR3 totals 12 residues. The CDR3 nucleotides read TGTGCCACCAGCAGAGAGGAGGGCCCTGAGTTCTTC. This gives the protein CATSREEGPEFF.

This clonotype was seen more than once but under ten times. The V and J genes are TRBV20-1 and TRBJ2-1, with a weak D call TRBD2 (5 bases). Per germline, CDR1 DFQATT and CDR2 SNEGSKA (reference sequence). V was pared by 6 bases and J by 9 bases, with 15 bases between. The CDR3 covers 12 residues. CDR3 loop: CSATRLSREQFF. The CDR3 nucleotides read TGCAGTGCCACCCGACTAAGCCGTGAGCAGTTCTTC.

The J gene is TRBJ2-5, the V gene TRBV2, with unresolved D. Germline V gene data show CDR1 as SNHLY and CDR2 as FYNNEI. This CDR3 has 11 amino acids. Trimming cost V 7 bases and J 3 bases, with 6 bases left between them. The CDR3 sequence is CASTMKETQYF. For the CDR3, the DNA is TGTGCCAGCACGATGAAAGAGACCCAGTACTTC.

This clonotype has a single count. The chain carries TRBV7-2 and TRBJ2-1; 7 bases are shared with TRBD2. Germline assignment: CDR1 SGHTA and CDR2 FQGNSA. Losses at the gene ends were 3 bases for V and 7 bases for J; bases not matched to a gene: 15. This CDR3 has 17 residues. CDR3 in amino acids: CASSLSWGGPRRNEQFF. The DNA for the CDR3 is TGTGCCAGCAGCTTGTCCTGGGGGGGACCGCGAAGGAATGAGCAGTTCTTC. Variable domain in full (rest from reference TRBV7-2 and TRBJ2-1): GAGVSQSPSNKVTEKGKDVELRCDPISGHTALYWYRQSLGQGLEFLIYFQGNSAPDKSGLPSDRFSAERTGGSVSTLTIQRTQQEDSAVYLCASSLSWGGPRRNEQFFGPGTRLTVL.

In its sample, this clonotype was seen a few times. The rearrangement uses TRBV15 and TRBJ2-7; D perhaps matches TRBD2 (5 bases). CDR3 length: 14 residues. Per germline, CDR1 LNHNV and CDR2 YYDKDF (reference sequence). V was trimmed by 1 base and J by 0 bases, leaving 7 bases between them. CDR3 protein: CATSRGRGSYEQYF. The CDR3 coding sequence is TGTGCCACCAGCAGAGGCCGGGGCTCCTACGAGCAGTACTTC.

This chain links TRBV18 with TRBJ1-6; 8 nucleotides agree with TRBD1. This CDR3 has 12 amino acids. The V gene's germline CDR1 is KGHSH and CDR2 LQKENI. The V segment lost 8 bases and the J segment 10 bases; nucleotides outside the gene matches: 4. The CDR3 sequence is CASHGQGSPLHF. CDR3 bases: TGTGCCAGCCATGGACAGGGCTCACCCCTCCACTTT.

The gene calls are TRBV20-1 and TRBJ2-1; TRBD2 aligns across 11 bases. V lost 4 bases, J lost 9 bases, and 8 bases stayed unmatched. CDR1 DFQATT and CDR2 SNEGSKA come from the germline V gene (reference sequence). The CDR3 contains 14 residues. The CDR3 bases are TGCAGTGCTACCGGGACTAGCGGAGCGGCTGAGCAGTTCTTC. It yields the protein CSATGTSGAAEQFF.

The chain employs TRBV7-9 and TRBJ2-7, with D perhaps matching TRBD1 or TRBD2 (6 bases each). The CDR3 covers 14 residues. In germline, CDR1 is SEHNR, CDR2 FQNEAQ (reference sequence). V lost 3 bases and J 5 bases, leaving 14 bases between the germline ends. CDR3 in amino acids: CASSFSGGLNEQYF. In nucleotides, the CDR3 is TGTGCCAGCAGCTTCTCCGGGGGCTTGAACGAGCAGTACTTC.

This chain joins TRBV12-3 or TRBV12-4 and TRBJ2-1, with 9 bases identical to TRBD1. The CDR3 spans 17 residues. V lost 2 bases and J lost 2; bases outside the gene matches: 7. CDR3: CASSLNRGLGAYNEQFF. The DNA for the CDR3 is TGTGCCAGCAGTTTAAACAGGGGGCTTGGGGCCTACAATGAGCAGTTCTTC.

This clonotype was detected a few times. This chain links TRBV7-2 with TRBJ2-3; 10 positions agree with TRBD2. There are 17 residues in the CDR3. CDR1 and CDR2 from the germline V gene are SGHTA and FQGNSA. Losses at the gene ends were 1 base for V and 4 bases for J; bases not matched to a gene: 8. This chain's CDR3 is CASSLVPSGSGPDTQYF. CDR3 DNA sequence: TGTGCCAGCAGCTTAGTCCCTAGCGGGAGTGGCCCAGATACGCAGTATTTT. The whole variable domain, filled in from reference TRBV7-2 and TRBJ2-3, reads GAGVSQSPSNKVTEKGKDVELRCDPISGHTALYWYRQSLGQGLEFLIYFQGNSAPDKSGLPSDRFSAERTGGSVSTLTIQRTQQEDSAVYLCASSLVPSGSGPDTQYFGPGTRLTVL.

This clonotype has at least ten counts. CDR3 coding DNA: TGTGCCAGCAGTTTAACGCAGAAGGGGCTTCAGCCCCAGCATTTT. Translation gives CASSLTQKGLQPQHF. V is TRBV28 and J is TRBJ1-5, with D possibly TRBD1 on 5 matching bases. V dropped 2 bases and J dropped 6 bases, with 14 bases sitting between them. Germline V gives CDR1 MDHEN, CDR2 SYDVKM. There are 15 residues in the CDR3.

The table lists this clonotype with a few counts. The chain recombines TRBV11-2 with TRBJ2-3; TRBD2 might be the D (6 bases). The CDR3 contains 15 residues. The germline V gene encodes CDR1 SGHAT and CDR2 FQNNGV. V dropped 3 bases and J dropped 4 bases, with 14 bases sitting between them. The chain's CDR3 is CASSFGGPRPDTQYF. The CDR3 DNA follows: TGTGCCAGCAGCTTCGGGGGTCCCCGACCAGATACGCAGTATTTT.

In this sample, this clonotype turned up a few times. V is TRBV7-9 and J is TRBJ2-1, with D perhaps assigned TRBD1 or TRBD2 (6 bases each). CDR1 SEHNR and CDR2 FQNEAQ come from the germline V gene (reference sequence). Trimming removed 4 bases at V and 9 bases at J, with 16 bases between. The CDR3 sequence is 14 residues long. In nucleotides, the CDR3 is TGTGCCAGCAGCTCCCCGACGGGGGCGGGTGAGCAGTTCTTC. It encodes CASSSPTGAGEQFF.

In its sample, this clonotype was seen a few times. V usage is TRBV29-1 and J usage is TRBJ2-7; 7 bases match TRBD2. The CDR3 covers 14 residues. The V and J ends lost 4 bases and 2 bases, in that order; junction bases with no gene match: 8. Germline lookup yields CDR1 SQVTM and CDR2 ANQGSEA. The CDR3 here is CSVAPRLAAYEQYF. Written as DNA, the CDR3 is TGCAGCGTTGCCCCCCGTCTAGCGGCCTACGAGCAGTACTTC.

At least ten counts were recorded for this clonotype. The CDR3 DNA follows: TGCGCCAGCAGCTTCGATAACGAGCAGTACTTC. It specifies CASSFDNEQYF. The chain joins TRBV5-1 to TRBJ2-7; D unclear. The CDR3 covers 11 residues. CDR1 and CDR2 (germline): SGHRS, YFSETQ. Trimming left V 2 bases short and J 5 bases short, with 5 bases between.

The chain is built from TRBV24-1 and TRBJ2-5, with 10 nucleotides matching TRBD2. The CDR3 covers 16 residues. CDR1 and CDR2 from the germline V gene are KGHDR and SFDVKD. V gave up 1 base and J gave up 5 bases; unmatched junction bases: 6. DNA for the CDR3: TGTGCCACCAGTGATTTCGGACTAGCGGCCCGGGAGACCCAGTACTTC. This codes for CATSDFGLAARETQYF.

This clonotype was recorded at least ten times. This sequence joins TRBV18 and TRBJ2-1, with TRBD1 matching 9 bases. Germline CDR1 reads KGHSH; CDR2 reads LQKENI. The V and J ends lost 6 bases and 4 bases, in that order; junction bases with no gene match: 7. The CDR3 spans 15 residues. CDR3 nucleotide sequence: TGTGCCAGCTCTCTACAGGGGGCTGCTTACAATGAGCAGTTCTTC. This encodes CASSLQGAAYNEQFF.

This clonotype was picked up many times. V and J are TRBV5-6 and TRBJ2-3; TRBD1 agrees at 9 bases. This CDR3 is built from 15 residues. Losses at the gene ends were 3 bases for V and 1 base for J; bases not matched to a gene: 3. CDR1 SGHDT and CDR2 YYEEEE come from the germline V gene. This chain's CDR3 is CASSSWTGGTDTQYF. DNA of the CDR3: TGTGCCAGCAGCTCTTGGACAGGGGGCACAGATACGCAGTATTTT.